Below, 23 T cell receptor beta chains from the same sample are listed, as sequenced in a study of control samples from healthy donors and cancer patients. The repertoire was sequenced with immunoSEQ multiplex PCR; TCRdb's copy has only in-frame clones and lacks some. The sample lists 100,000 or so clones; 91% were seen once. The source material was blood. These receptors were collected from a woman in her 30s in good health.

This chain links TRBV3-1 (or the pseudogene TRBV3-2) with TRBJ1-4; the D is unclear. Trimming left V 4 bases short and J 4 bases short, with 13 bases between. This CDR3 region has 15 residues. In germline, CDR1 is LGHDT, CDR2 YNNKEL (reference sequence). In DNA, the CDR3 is TGTGCCAGCAGCCTTTCGTCACTGCTTAATGAAAAACTGTTTTTT. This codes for CASSLSSLLNEKLFF.

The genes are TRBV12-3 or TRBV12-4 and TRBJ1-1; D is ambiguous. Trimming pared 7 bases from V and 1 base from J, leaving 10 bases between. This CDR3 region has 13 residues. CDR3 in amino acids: CASTTITNTEAFF. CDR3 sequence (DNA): TGTGCCAGCACTACTATTACGAACACTGAAGCTTTCTTT.

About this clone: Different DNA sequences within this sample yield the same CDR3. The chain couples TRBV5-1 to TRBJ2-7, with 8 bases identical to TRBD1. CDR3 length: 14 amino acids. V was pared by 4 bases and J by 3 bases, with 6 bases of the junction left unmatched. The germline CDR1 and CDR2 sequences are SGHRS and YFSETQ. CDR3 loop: CASSPDRDFYEQYF. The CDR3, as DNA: TGCGCCAGCAGCCCGGACAGGGACTTCTACGAGCAGTACTTC.

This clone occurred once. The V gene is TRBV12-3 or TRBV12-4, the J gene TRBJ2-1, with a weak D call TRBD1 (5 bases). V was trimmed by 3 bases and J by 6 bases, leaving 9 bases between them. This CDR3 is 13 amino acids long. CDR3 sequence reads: CASSFDSSNEQFF. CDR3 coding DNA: TGTGCCAGCAGTTTCGACAGTAGCAATGAGCAGTTCTTC.

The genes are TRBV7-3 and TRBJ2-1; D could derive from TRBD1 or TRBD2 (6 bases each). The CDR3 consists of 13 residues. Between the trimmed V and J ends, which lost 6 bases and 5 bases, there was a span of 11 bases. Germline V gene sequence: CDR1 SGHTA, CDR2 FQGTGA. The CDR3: CASSIGGHNEQFF. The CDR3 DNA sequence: TGTGCCAGCAGTATAGGGGGGCACAATGAGCAGTTCTTC.

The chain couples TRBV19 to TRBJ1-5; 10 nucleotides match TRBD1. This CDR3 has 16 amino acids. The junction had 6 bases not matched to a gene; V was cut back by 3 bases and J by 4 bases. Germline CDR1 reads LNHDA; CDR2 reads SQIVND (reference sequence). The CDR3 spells CASSIGDRGGNQPQHF. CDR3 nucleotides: TGTGCCAGTAGTATTGGGGACAGGGGAGGAAATCAGCCCCAGCATTTT.

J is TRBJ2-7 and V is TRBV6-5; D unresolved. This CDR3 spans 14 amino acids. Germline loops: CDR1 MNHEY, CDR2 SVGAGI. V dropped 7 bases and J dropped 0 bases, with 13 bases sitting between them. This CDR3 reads CASTQRATSYEQYF. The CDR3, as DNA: TGTGCCAGCACCCAGAGAGCCACCTCCTACGAGCAGTACTTC.

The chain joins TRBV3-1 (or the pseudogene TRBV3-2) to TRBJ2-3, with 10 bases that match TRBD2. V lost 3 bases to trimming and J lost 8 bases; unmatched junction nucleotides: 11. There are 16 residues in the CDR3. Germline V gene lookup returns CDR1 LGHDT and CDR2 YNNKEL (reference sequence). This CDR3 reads CASSHRLAGDHGTQYF. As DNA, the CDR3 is TGTGCCAGCAGCCATCGTCTAGCGGGAGATCACGGTACGCAGTATTTT.

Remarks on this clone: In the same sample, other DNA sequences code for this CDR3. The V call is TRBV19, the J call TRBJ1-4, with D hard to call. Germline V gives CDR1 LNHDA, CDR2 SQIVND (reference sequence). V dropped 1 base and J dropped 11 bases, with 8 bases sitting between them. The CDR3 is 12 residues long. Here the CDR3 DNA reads TGTGCCAGTAGTATAGGAGGGAAGAAACTGTTTTTT. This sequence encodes CASSIGGKKLFF.

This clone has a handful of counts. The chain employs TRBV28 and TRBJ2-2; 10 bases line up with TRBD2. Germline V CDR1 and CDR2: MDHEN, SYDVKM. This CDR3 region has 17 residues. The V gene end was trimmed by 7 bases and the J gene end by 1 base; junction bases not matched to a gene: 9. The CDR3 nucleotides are TGTGCCAGCACCACCCCTCTAGCGGGGGAGAACACCGGGGAGCTGTTTTTT. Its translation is CASTTPLAGENTGELFF. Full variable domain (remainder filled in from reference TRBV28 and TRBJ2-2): DVKVTQSSRYLVKRTGEKVFLECVQDMDHENMFWYRQDPGLGLRLIYFSYDVKMKEKGDIPEGYSVSREKKERFSLILESASTNQTSMYLCASTTPLAGENTGELFFGEGSRLTVL.

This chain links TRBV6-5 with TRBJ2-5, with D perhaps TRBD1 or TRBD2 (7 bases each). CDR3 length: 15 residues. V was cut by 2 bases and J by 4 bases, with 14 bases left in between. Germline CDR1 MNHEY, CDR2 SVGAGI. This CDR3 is CASSYPAGGGETQYF. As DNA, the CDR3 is TGTGCCAGCAGTTACCCGGCAGGGGGGGGAGAGACCCAGTACTTC.

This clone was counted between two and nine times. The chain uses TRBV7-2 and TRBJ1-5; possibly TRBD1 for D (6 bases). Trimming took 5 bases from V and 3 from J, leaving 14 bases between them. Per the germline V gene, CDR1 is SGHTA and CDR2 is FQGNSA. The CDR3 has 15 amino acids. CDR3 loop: CASSQGRQDNQPQHF. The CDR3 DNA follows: TGTGCCAGCAGCCAAGGACGACAGGACAATCAGCCCCAGCATTTT.

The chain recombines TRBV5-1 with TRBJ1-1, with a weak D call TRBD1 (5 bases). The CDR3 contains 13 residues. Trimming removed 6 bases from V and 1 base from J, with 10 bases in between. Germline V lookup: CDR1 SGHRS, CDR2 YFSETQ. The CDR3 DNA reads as TGCGCCAGCACGGAGGGGACGAACACTGAAGCTTTCTTT. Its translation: CASTEGTNTEAFF.

The DNA for the CDR3 is TGTGCCAGCAGCTTGGCGAGACAGGCCCAAGAAGCTTTCTTT. The encoded protein is CASSLARQAQEAFF. The gene calls are TRBV5-4 and TRBJ1-1, with D possibly matching TRBD1 (6 bases). The CDR3 consists of 14 residues. V was shortened by 0 bases and J by 8 bases, with 14 bases between the two germline ends. Germline CDR1 and CDR2: SGHNT and YYREEE (reference sequence).

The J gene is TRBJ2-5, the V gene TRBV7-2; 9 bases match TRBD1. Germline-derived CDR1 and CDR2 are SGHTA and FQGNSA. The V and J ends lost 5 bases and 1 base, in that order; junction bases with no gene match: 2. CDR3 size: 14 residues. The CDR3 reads CASSHRGRQETQYF. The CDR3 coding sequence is TGTGCCAGCAGCCACAGGGGGCGCCAAGAGACCCAGTACTTC.

The chain's CDR3 is CASSTQGAGMNTEAFF. DNA of the CDR3: TGTGCCAGCTCAACACAGGGGGCTGGGATGAACACTGAAGCTTTCTTT. The chain combines TRBV18 with TRBJ1-1, with 9 bases aligning to TRBD1. V gave up 5 bases and J gave up 0 bases; unmatched junction bases: 7. CDR1 and CDR2 (germline): KGHSH, LQKENI. This CDR3 comprises 16 residues.

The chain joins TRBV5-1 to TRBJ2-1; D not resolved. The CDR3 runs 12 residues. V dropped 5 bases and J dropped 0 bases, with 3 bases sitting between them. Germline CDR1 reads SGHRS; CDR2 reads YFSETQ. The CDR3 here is CASSRSYNEQFF. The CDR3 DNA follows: TGCGCCAGCAGTCGCTCCTACAATGAGCAGTTCTTC.

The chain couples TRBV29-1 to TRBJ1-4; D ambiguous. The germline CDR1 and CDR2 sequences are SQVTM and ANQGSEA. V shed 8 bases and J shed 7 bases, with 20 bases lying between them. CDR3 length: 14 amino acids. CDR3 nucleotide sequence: TGCAGCCCCTCTATCGGGCAGGTGTGTGAAAAACTGTTTTTT. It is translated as CSPSIGQVCEKLFF.

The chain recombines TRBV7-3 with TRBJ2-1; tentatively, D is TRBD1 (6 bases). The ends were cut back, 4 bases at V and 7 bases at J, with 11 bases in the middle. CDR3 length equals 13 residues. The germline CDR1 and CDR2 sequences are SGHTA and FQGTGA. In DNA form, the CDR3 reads TGTGCCAGCAGCTGGGGGCATCTTAATGAGCAGTTCTTC. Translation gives CASSWGHLNEQFF.

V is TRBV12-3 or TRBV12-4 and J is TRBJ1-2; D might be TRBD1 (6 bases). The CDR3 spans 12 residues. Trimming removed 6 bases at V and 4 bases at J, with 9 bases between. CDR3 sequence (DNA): TGTGCCAGCAGCCTACAGGGCTATGGCTACACCTTC. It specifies CASSLQGYGYTF.

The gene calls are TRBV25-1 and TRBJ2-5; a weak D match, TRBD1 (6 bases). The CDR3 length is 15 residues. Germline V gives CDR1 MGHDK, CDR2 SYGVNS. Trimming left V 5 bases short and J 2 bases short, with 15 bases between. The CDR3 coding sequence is TGTGCCAGCAGTATCGGACAGATTCTTCAAGAGACCCAGTACTTC. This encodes CASSIGQILQETQYF. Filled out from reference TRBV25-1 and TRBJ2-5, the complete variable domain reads EADIYQTPRYLVIGTGKKITLECSQTMGHDKMYWYQQDPGMELHLIHYSYGVNSTEKGDLSSESTVSRIRTEHFPLTLESARPSHTSQYLCASSIGQILQETQYFGPGTRLLVL.

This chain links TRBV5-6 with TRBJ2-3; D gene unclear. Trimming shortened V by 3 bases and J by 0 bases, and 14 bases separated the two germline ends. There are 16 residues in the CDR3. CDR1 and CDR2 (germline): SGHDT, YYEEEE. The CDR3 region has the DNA TGTGCCAGCAGCTACTTAGCAGTCCCTAGCACAGATACGCAGTATTTT. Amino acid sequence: CASSYLAVPSTDTQYF.

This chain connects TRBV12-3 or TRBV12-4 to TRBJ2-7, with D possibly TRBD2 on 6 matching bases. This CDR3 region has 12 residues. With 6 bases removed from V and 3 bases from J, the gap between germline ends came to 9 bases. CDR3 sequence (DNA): TGTGCCAGCAGCTGGACTAACTACGAGCAGTACTTC. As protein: CASSWTNYEQYF.